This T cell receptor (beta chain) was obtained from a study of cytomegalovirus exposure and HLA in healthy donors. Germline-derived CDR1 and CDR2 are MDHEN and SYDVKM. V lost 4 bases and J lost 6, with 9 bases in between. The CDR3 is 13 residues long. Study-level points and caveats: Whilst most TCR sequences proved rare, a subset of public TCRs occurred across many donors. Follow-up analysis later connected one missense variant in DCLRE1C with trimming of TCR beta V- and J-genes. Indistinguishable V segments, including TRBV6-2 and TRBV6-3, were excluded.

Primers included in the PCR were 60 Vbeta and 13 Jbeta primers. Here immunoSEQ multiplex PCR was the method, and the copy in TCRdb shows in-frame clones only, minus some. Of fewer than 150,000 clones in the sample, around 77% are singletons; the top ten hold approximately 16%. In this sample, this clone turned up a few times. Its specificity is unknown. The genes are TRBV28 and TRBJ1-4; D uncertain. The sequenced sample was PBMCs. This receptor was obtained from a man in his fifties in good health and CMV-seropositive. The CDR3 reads CASSYGPDEKLFF. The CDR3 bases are TGTGCCAGCAGTTACGGTCCCGATGAAAAACTGTTTTTT.